These 8 T cell receptor beta chains originate from one sample sequenced in a study of early T cells in non-severe SARS-CoV-2 infection. In TCRdb, the 5' RACE reads were re-called with MiXCR into one record per CDR3 protein. Of under 60,000 distinct CDR3 sequences listed, roughly a tenth are singletons. This sample comprised whole blood, obtained at baseline. The origin of the receptors is an adult who was a healthcare worker with PCR-confirmed SARS-CoV-2 infection or an uninfected control (not recorded which).

The gene calls are TRBV20-1 and TRBJ2-5; D is unclear. Germline V gene data show CDR1 as DFQATT and CDR2 as SNEGSKA (reference sequence). Trimming cost V 6 bases and J 0 bases, with 11 bases left between them. The CDR3 has 13 residues. For the CDR3, the DNA is TGCAGTGCCCACGGGCAGTACCAAGAGACCCAGTACTTC. Encoded protein: CSAHGQYQETQYF.

The chain uses TRBV20-1 and TRBJ2-1, with D hard to call. The V gene lost 0 bases and the J gene lost 8 bases, with 14 bases spanning the gap. The germline V gene encodes CDR1 DFQATT and CDR2 SNEGSKA (reference sequence). The CDR3 is 14 residues long. The chain's CDR3 is CSARDPEEFYEQFF. The CDR3 region has the DNA TGCAGTGCTAGAGATCCAGAGGAGTTTTATGAGCAGTTCTTC.

This clonotype was seen at least ten times. The chain couples TRBV3-1 to TRBJ1-6; TRBD1 might be the D (5 bases). V was clipped by 5 bases and J by 7 bases, with 12 bases between them. The CDR3 consists of 14 residues. Germline-derived CDR1 and CDR2 are LGHDT and YNNKEL (reference sequence). The CDR3 sequence is CASSSREGNSPLHF. For the CDR3, the DNA is TGTGCCAGCAGCTCCAGGGAAGGGAATTCACCCCTCCACTTT.

The rearrangement uses TRBV6-5 and TRBJ1-6; TRBD1 agrees at 7 bases. The junction had 11 bases not matched to a gene; V was cut back by 5 bases and J by 7 bases. Per germline, CDR1 MNHEY and CDR2 SVGAGI. There are 16 residues in the CDR3. CDR3 coding DNA: TGTGCCAGCAGTACTCGACAGGGCATATTCAATTCACCCCTCCACTTT. It translates to CASSTRQGIFNSPLHF.

The chain links TRBV4-3 to TRBJ1-3; D uncertain. Per germline, CDR1 LGHNA and CDR2 YSLEER. Trimming cost V 0 bases and J 3 bases, with 15 bases left between them. The CDR3 totals 17 residues. The CDR3 here is CASSQELGTARGNTIYF. CDR3 sequence (DNA): TGCGCCAGCAGCCAAGAATTGGGTACAGCCCGTGGAAACACCATATATTTT.

CDR3 in DNA: TGTGCCACCAGTGACTCGACTACTCTGCAAGAGACCCAGTACTTC. Translation: CATSDSTTLQETQYF. The chain carries TRBV24-1 and TRBJ2-5; TRBD2 might be the D (5 bases). This CDR3 has 15 amino acids. Trimming shortened V by 4 bases and J by 2 bases, and 13 bases separated the two germline ends. The V gene's germline CDR1 is KGHDR and CDR2 SFDVKD.

In the case of this clonotype: Given a much more abundant clone one base away, this may be a read error. The chain recombines TRBV28 with TRBJ2-1, with no clear D. In germline, CDR1 is MDHEN, CDR2 SYDVKM. CDR3 length: 12 residues. V lost 2 bases, J lost 2 bases, and 1 base lay in between. CDR3 nucleotide sequence: TGTGCCAGCAGTTTACCCTACAATGAGCAGTTCTTC. Residues: CASSLPYNEQFF.

This clonotype was seen more than once but under ten times. This chain uses TRBV7-9 with TRBJ1-2; D may be TRBD1 (5 bases). V was shortened by 0 bases and J by 4 bases, with 6 bases between the two germline ends. CDR3 length: 13 amino acids. Per germline, CDR1 SEHNR and CDR2 FQNEAQ (reference sequence). The CDR3 loop reads CASSLAQGYGYTF. The CDR3 coding sequence is TGTGCCAGCAGCTTAGCTCAGGGCTATGGCTACACCTTC.